These 21 T cell receptor beta chains were all obtained from the same sample, sequenced in a study of T cell repertoires in cytomegalovirus infection. MiXCR, run by TCRdb on the reads, gives a single entry per CDR3 protein. The sample shows 310,000 or so distinct CDR3 sequences, 17% of them seen only once. Material: PBMCs. Source of these receptors: a human donor in good health (CMV status not recorded). Some clones in this sample may be carry-over from other donors' samples.

This clonotype was recorded many times. The rearrangement joins TRBV6-2 or TRBV6-3 to TRBJ2-5; TRBD2 matches at 8 bases. The CDR3 contains 15 residues. The V gene end was trimmed by 7 bases and the J gene end by 9 bases; junction bases not matched to a gene: 16. The germline V gene encodes CDR1 MNHEY and CDR2 SVGEGT. The DNA for the CDR3 is TGTGCCAGCACCCGGGGGGGATCCCCAGTTTCGGCCCAGTACTTC. Translated, it gives CASTRGGSPVSAQYF.

The V and J genes are TRBV5-1 and TRBJ1-1; D unclear. Germline V gene sequence: CDR1 SGHRS, CDR2 YFSETQ. Trimming removed 0 bases from V and 1 base from J, with 7 bases in between. This CDR3 spans 14 amino acids. CDR3 region: CASSLVGPNTEAFF. CDR3 in DNA: TGCGCCAGCAGCTTGGTTGGGCCGAACACTGAAGCTTTCTTT.

This clonotype was counted ten times or more. V gene TRBV19 combines with J gene TRBJ2-1; possibly TRBD1 or TRBD2 for D (5 bases each). The germline gives CDR1 LNHDA, CDR2 SQIVND (reference sequence). V lost 3 bases, J lost 2 bases, and 17 bases lay in between. The length of the CDR3 is 17 residues. CDR3 protein: CASSIGERGPPYNEQFF. CDR3 nucleotide sequence: TGTGCCAGTAGTATCGGGGAGAGGGGCCCCCCCTACAATGAGCAGTTCTTC.

This chain uses TRBV7-6 with TRBJ2-1; TRBD1 matches at 7 bases. Germline V gene lookup returns CDR1 SGHVS and CDR2 FNYEAQ. Losses at the gene ends were 0 bases for V and 0 bases for J; bases not matched to a gene: 5. The CDR3 covers 17 residues. The CDR3 protein is CASSLATGWGSYNEQFF. The CDR3 coding sequence is TGTGCCAGCAGCTTAGCGACAGGGTGGGGCTCCTACAATGAGCAGTTCTTC.

This clonotype was recorded a few times. J is TRBJ2-7 and V is TRBV20-1; 9 positions match TRBD2. Germline-derived CDR1 and CDR2 are DFQATT and SNEGSKA (reference sequence). After removal of 3 bases from V and 4 bases from J, the junction contained 7 bases not matched to a gene. The CDR3 sequence is 14 residues long. The CDR3 region has the DNA TGCAGTGCTAGCGATAGCGGGGGATATTACGAGCAGTACTTC. Translation: CSASDSGGYYEQYF.

The V call is TRBV6-6, the J call TRBJ2-7, with 11 positions matching TRBD1. J was trimmed by 5 bases and V by 0 bases; bases with no gene match: 3. The CDR3 sequence is 15 residues long. CDR1 and CDR2 (germline): MNHNY, SVGAGI (reference sequence). CDR3 sequence (DNA): TGTGCCAGCAGTTACTCAGGACAGGGGGCCAACGAGCAGTACTTC. Translating gives CASSYSGQGANEQYF.

This clonotype was recorded a few times. The genes are TRBV6-1 and TRBJ1-2; D unclear. The CDR3 has 12 residues. Germline CDR1 and CDR2: MNHNS and SASEGT. V was cut by 0 bases and J by 8 bases, with 7 bases left in between. CDR3 protein: CASSEATWGYTF. CDR3 DNA: TGTGCCAGCAGTGAAGCGACGTGGGGCTACACCTTC.

This clonotype was detected a few times. This chain joins TRBV12-5 and TRBJ2-5, with 8 bases matching TRBD1. The V gene end was trimmed by 1 base and the J gene end by 5 bases; junction bases not matched to a gene: 6. The CDR3 runs to 15 residues. CDR1 and CDR2 from the germline V gene are LGHNT and FRNRAP. The CDR3 DNA reads as TGTGCTAGTGGTTTGGGGCAGGGGGCCTGGGAGACCCAGTACTTC. Its protein is CASGLGQGAWETQYF.

This sequence joins TRBV12-3 or TRBV12-4 and TRBJ1-5; unclear D gene. This CDR3 is built from 11 residues. Between the trimmed V and J ends, which lost 1 base and 6 bases, there was a span of 1 base. The CDR3 DNA sequence: TGTGCCAGCAGTTTAGTTCAGCCCCAGCATTTT. Translated: CASSLVQPQHF.

This clonotype was found many times. The V and J genes are TRBV7-2 and TRBJ1-4; a possible D gene is TRBD1 (5 bases). Germline CDR1 SGHTA, CDR2 FQGNSA. The CDR3 loop spans 13 amino acids. The germline V and J ends were trimmed by 4 bases and 11 bases, with 14 bases remaining between them. Here the CDR3 DNA reads TGTGCCAGCAGCTCGTCCGGTCGGGGGAAACTGTTTTTT. It translates to CASSSSGRGKLFF.

Ten or more counts support this clonotype. The CDR3 loop reads CASTAVMNTEAFF. Written as DNA, the CDR3 is TGTGCCAGCACGGCAGTCATGAACACTGAAGCTTTCTTT. The rearrangement uses TRBV6-2 or TRBV6-3 and TRBJ1-1; D gene ambiguous. V was shortened by 7 bases and J by 0 bases, with 9 bases between the two germline ends. The germline CDR1 and CDR2 sequences are MNHEY and SVGEGT. The CDR3 length is 13 residues.

This clonotype was seen ten or more times. The chain recombines TRBV7-9 with TRBJ1-2; D unclear. This CDR3 spans 14 amino acids. The V gene's germline CDR1 is SEHNR and CDR2 FQNEAQ (reference sequence). Trimming pared 1 base from V and 8 bases from J, leaving 14 bases between. As DNA, the CDR3 is TGTGCCAGCAGCTTAGTGGGCAGCAACACGGGCTACACCTTC. This codes for CASSLVGSNTGYTF. The whole variable domain, remainder taken from reference TRBV7-9 and TRBJ1-2, is DTGVSQNPRHKITKRGQNVTFRCDPISEHNRLYWYRQTLGQGPEFLTYFQNEAQLEKSRLLSDRFSAERPKGSFSTLEIQRTEQGDSAMYLCASSLVGSNTGYTFGSGTRLTVV.

J is TRBJ2-7 and V is TRBV28; D may be TRBD1 or TRBD2 (5 bases each). This CDR3 region has 15 residues. V gave up 2 bases and J gave up 2 bases, with 13 bases separating them. Germline CDR1 MDHEN, CDR2 SYDVKM. This CDR3 is CASSLTGALTYEQYF. CDR3 DNA sequence: TGTGCCAGCAGTTTAACCGGGGCCCTAACCTACGAGCAGTACTTC.

This clonotype was counted at least ten times. The chain couples TRBV7-2 to TRBJ1-5; D unresolved. V was trimmed by 6 bases and J by 1 base, leaving 13 bases between them. Germline CDR1 SGHTA, CDR2 FQGNSA. The length of the CDR3 is 15 residues. The CDR3 DNA follows: TGTGCCAGCAGTCAGGACCCACAGAGCAATCAGCCCCAGCATTTT. Protein product: CASSQDPQSNQPQHF.

This clonotype is a singleton in its sample. The DNA for the CDR3 is TGTGCCAGCAGTCCACCCAGCCTAGCGGGGTTCGGTGAGCAGTTCTTC. Its translation is CASSPPSLAGFGEQFF. This rearrangement joins TRBV7-9 to TRBJ2-1; 9 bases agree with TRBD2. The trim removed 6 bases at V and 9 bases at J, leaving 15 bases unmatched. The germline gives CDR1 SEHNR, CDR2 FQNEAQ (reference sequence). The CDR3 loop spans 16 amino acids.

Many counts were recorded for this clonotype. The rearrangement uses TRBV7-9 and TRBJ2-7; 10 nucleotides agree with TRBD2. CDR1 SEHNR and CDR2 FQNEAQ come from the germline V gene (reference sequence). V lost 5 bases and J lost 4; bases outside the gene matches: 5. The CDR3 spans 14 residues. The CDR3 protein is CASSRTSGEYEQYF. The CDR3 bases are TGTGCCAGCAGCAGGACTAGCGGAGAATACGAGCAGTACTTC. The full variable domain, its missing parts supplied by reference TRBV7-9 and TRBJ2-7, is DTGVSQNPRHKITKRGQNVTFRCDPISEHNRLYWYRQTLGQGPEFLTYFQNEAQLEKSRLLSDRFSAERPKGSFSTLEIQRTEQGDSAMYLCASSRTSGEYEQYFGPGTRLTVT.

The CDR3 nucleotides are TGTGCCACCATGCTATCCAGCACAGATACGCAGTATTTT. Its translation is CATMLSSTDTQYF. This rearrangement joins TRBV24-1 to TRBJ2-3; D not resolved. Per germline, CDR1 KGHDR and CDR2 SFDVKD. The CDR3 has 13 residues. The V gene lost 8 bases and the J gene lost 0 bases, with 8 bases spanning the gap.

This clonotype appeared a few times. The V call is TRBV12-3 or TRBV12-4, the J call TRBJ2-6; tentatively, D is TRBD1 (5 bases). V was clipped by 7 bases and J by 0 bases, with 10 bases between them. The length of the CDR3 is 15 residues. Here the CDR3 DNA reads TGTGCCAGCACCCCAGGGTACTCTGGGGCCAACGTCCTGACTTTC. Its protein is CASTPGYSGANVLTF.

This clonotype was seen ten or more times. The J gene is TRBJ2-1, the V gene TRBV7-2; no firm D call. The ends were cut back, 5 bases at V and 9 bases at J, with 8 bases in the middle. The CDR3 runs 11 residues. The germline V gene encodes CDR1 SGHTA and CDR2 FQGNSA. This CDR3 reads CASSLGGEQFF. The CDR3 DNA reads as TGTGCCAGCAGCCTTGGTGGTGAGCAGTTCTTC. Based on the CDR3 plus reference TRBV7-2 and TRBJ2-1, the full variable domain is GAGVSQSPSNKVTEKGKDVELRCDPISGHTALYWYRQSLGQGLEFLIYFQGNSAPDKSGLPSDRFSAERTGGSVSTLTIQRTQQEDSAVYLCASSLGGEQFFGPGTRLTVL.

This clonotype was counted a few times. The chain couples TRBV5-1 to TRBJ1-2; a possible D gene is TRBD1 (5 bases). Germline V lookup: CDR1 SGHRS, CDR2 YFSETQ. Between the trimmed V and J ends, which lost 3 bases and 4 bases, there was a span of 22 bases. The CDR3 length is 17 residues. The DNA of the CDR3 is TGCGCCAGCAGCTCTGCAGGGATTACTAGCTATGGCTATGGCTACACCTTC. Amino acid sequence: CASSSAGITSYGYGYTF. The full variable domain, in which reference TRBV5-1 and TRBJ1-2 provide the parts outside the CDR3, is KAGVTQTPRYLIKTRGQQVTLSCSPISGHRSVSWYQQTPGQGLQFLFEYFSETQRNKGNFPGRFSGRQFSNSRSEMNVSTLELGDSALYLCASSSAGITSYGYGYTFGSGTRLTVV.

At least ten counts were recorded for this clonotype. The J gene is TRBJ2-5, the V gene TRBV7-2, with 10 bases identical to TRBD1. Germline CDR1 SGHTA, CDR2 FQGNSA. Unmatched junction bases numbered 7, after V lost 5 bases and J lost 4 bases. The CDR3 length is 15 residues. This chain's CDR3 is CASSRGQGGRETQYF. The DNA for the CDR3 is TGTGCCAGCAGCCGTGGACAGGGGGGAAGAGAGACCCAGTACTTC.